These 32 T cell receptor beta chains share one sample of origin, sequenced in a study of OX40 agonist ivuxolimab in advanced cancers. The table came from immunoSEQ multiplex PCR; TCRdb's copy has only in-frame clones and leaves some out. The sample has tens of thousands of clones, 80% to 90% seen once. The specimen was CD4+ or CD8+ T cells sorted from blood, collected in a trial of the OX40 agonist ivuxolimab. Receptors originate from an adult with an advanced solid tumor such as melanoma, head and neck, liver or kidney cancer.

The chain recombines TRBV11-2 with TRBJ2-1, with TRBD2 matching over 15 bases. Germline V CDR1 and CDR2: SGHAT, FQNNGV. CDR3 length: 16 amino acids. J was trimmed by 4 bases and V by 5 bases; bases with no gene match: 3. The CDR3 reads CASSTGTSGRYNEQFF. CDR3 DNA sequence: TGTGCCAGCAGCACCGGGACTAGCGGGAGGTACAATGAGCAGTTCTTC.

This sequence joins TRBV6-5 and TRBJ1-1, with 7 positions matching TRBD1. Losses at the gene ends were 7 bases for V and 3 bases for J; bases not matched to a gene: 8. The CDR3 has 14 amino acids. Germline V gene sequence: CDR1 MNHEY, CDR2 SVGAGI. The chain's CDR3 is CASIRGLEDTEAFF. CDR3 DNA: TGTGCCAGCATAAGGGGGCTCGAGGACACTGAAGCTTTCTTT.

The rearrangement joins TRBV27 to TRBJ1-1, with 7 bases fitting TRBD1. Germline CDR1 and CDR2: MNHEY and SMNVEV (reference sequence). The CDR3 consists of 14 residues. With 5 bases clipped from V and 1 base from J, the junction kept 4 bases outside the gene matches. The CDR3 nucleotides are TGTGCCAGCAGTAACTACAGGGGGAACACTGAAGCTTTCTTT. This encodes CASSNYRGNTEAFF.

The chain joins TRBV27 to TRBJ1-6; the match to TRBD1 covers 7 bases. CDR3 length equals 19 residues. CDR1 and CDR2 (germline): MNHEY, SMNVEV (reference sequence). Trimming at V came to 5 bases and at J to 6 bases, leaving 19 bases not matched to a gene. CDR3 sequence reads: CASSLHSSTGLFSNSPLHF. In nucleotides, the CDR3 is TGTGCCAGCAGTCTCCACAGTTCGACAGGGCTCTTCTCTAATTCACCCCTCCACTTT.

V gene TRBV19 combines with J gene TRBJ2-7; possible D gene TRBD2, 5 bases. This CDR3 region has 10 residues. The V gene's germline CDR1 is LNHDA and CDR2 SQIVND (reference sequence). Trimming cost V 10 bases and J 6 bases, with 10 bases left between them. For the CDR3, the DNA is TGTGCCACCGGGGAGTTCGAGCAGTACTTC. It yields the protein CATGEFEQYF.

In regard to this clone: The CDR3 carries no conserved terminal phenylalanine or tryptophan, so it likely arises from a read error. The rearrangement links TRBV6-5 to TRBJ1-1; 7 positions match TRBD1. V was clipped by 6 bases and J by 6 bases; unmatched bases: 13. Per the germline V gene, CDR1 is MNHEY and CDR2 is SVGAGI. This CDR3 is 15 amino acids long. The CDR3 loop reads CASSHRQGSPPEAFL. The CDR3 nucleotides read TGTGCCAGCAGCCACAGACAGGGATCCCCTCCTGAAGCTTTCCTT.

The chain links TRBV6-5 to TRBJ1-3; maybe TRBD1 (5 bases). Trimming stripped 2 bases from V and 0 bases from J, with 5 bases between. Germline V gives CDR1 MNHEY, CDR2 SVGAGI. CDR3 length: 14 amino acids. In DNA form, the CDR3 reads TGTGCCAGCAGTTACGGGGCCTCTGGAAACACCATATATTTT. Its translation: CASSYGASGNTIYF.

This sequence joins TRBV2 and TRBJ2-1; D is undetermined. Germline-derived CDR1 and CDR2 are SNHLY and FYNNEI. The CDR3 is 12 residues long. Trimming took off 1 base at V and 8 bases at J, with 6 bases between the two ends. DNA of the CDR3: TGTGCCAGCAGTGAAGTAGAGGATGAGCAGTTCTTC. Residues: CASSEVEDEQFF.

The chain's CDR3 is CASSTMGLAGVEEQYF. The CDR3 region has the DNA TGTGCCAGTAGTACAATGGGACTAGCGGGAGTCGAAGAGCAGTACTTC. J is TRBJ2-7 and V is TRBV19; 14 positions match TRBD2. The CDR3 loop spans 16 amino acids. V was pared by 4 bases and J by 7 bases, with 9 bases of the junction left unmatched. Per the germline V gene, CDR1 is LNHDA and CDR2 is SQIVND (reference sequence).

The gene calls are TRBV25-1 and TRBJ1-4; maybe TRBD1 (5 bases). This CDR3 region has 15 residues. Trimming shortened V by 4 bases and J by 0 bases, and 9 bases separated the two germline ends. Germline-derived CDR1 and CDR2 are MGHDK and SYGVNS. CDR3 in DNA: TGTGCCAGCAGTGGGGGGTACGCAACTAATGAAAAACTGTTTTTT. Translating it yields CASSGGYATNEKLFF. Full variable domain (missing parts from reference TRBV25-1 and TRBJ1-4): EADIYQTPRYLVIGTGKKITLECSQTMGHDKMYWYQQDPGMELHLIHYSYGVNSTEKGDLSSESTVSRIRTEHFPLTLESARPSHTSQYLCASSGGYATNEKLFFGSGTQLSVL.

This clone has only one observation. This chain uses TRBV21-1 with TRBJ2-5; TRBD2 is taken as the D call from the table, unchecked against the DNA. TRBV21-1 represents a pseudogene. The CDR3 spans 11 residues. CDR3 DNA: TGTGCCAGCAGAGGAGGAGAGACCCAGTACTTC. It encodes CASRGGETQYF.

There are a few counts of this clone. The chain joins TRBV7-6 to TRBJ2-5; 9 positions match TRBD1. CDR1 and CDR2 (germline): SGHVS, FNYEAQ. After removal of 5 bases from V and 5 bases from J, the junction contained 21 bases not matched to a gene. This CDR3 is 19 amino acids long. CDR3 nucleotides: TGTGCCAGCAGCCCCAGTACGGGGACAGGGCTGTTGAGGGGGGAGACCCAGTACTTC. Amino acid sequence: CASSPSTGTGLLRGETQYF.

V usage is TRBV5-1 and J usage is TRBJ1-2; 7 bases are shared with TRBD1. Germline V gene lookup returns CDR1 SGHRS and CDR2 YFSETQ. Trimming at V came to 4 bases and at J to 6 bases, leaving 15 bases not matched to a gene. CDR3 length: 16 amino acids. The CDR3 region is CASSPRPGQPTNGYTF. The CDR3 region has the DNA TGCGCCAGCAGCCCAAGACCGGGACAGCCTACAAATGGCTACACCTTC.

The CDR3 here is CAWSVLVNTEAFF. The CDR3 coding sequence is TGTGCCTGGAGTGTACTGGTGAACACTGAAGCTTTCTTT. The chain carries TRBV30 and TRBJ1-1; D gene uncertain. The CDR3 has 13 amino acids. Germline CDR1 GTSNPN, CDR2 SVGIG (reference sequence). Trimming stripped 0 bases from V and 0 bases from J, with 5 bases between.

This chain joins TRBV10-1 and TRBJ2-3, with no clear D. V was cut by 1 base and J by 2 bases, with 13 bases left in between. CDR1 is WNHNN and CDR2 is SYGVQD in the germline V gene (reference sequence). This CDR3 has 16 amino acids. The CDR3 sequence: CASSEWLGTSTDTQYF. The CDR3 DNA sequence: TGCGCCAGCAGTGAGTGGCTAGGAACCTCCACAGATACGCAGTATTTT.

This rearrangement joins TRBV5-1 to TRBJ2-1, with D perhaps assigned TRBD1 or TRBD2 (6 bases each). V was cut by 4 bases and J by 3 bases, with 11 bases left in between. Per germline, CDR1 SGHRS and CDR2 YFSETQ. The CDR3 has 14 amino acids. Here the CDR3 reads CASSVEGGYNEQFF. The CDR3 DNA reads TGCGCCAGCAGCGTGGAGGGGGGCTACAATGAGCAGTTCTTC.

The genes are TRBV9 and TRBJ2-2; no definite D call. The CDR3 has 13 amino acids. Germline CDR1 is SGDLS and CDR2 is YYNGEE. V dropped 4 bases and J dropped 5 bases, with 9 bases sitting between them. CDR3 in amino acids: CASSLHGTGELFF. For the CDR3, the DNA is TGTGCCAGCAGCCTTCACGGGACCGGGGAGCTGTTTTTT.

The chain is built from TRBV9 and TRBJ1-1; D unclear. Trimming took off 3 bases at V and 4 bases at J, with 10 bases between the two ends. This CDR3 spans 13 amino acids. Germline CDR1 is SGDLS and CDR2 is YYNGEE. As DNA, the CDR3 is TGTGCCAGCAGCGGCAGTTCAGGCACTGAAGCTTTCTTT. Encoded protein: CASSGSSGTEAFF.

The rearrangement uses TRBV5-4 and TRBJ1-2; D remains ambiguous. Trimming left V 3 bases short and J 5 bases short, with 5 bases between. The CDR3 length is 11 residues. Germline CDR1 is SGHNT and CDR2 is YYREEE (reference sequence). CDR3 bases: TGTGCCAGCAGCTCTTTTTATGGCTACACCTTC. It codes for CASSSFYGYTF. Supplemented by reference TRBV5-4 and TRBJ1-2, the full variable domain reads ETGVTQSPTHLIKTRGQQVTLRCSSQSGHNTVSWYQQALGQGPQFIFQYYREEENGRGNFPPRFSGLQFPNYSSELNVNALELDDSALYLCASSSFYGYTFGSGTRLTVV.

This sequence joins TRBV2 and TRBJ2-1; 9 bases line up with TRBD1. The CDR3 consists of 14 residues. The trim removed 6 bases at V and 0 bases at J, leaving 0 bases unmatched. Looked up from germline, CDR1 is SNHLY and CDR2 is FYNNEI. The CDR3 loop is CASRTGGSYNEQFF. The CDR3 DNA reads TGTGCCAGCAGGACAGGGGGCTCCTACAATGAGCAGTTCTTC. Full variable domain (remainder filled in from reference TRBV2 and TRBJ2-1): EPEVTQTPSHQVTQMGQEVILRCVPISNHLYFYWYRQILGQKVEFLVSFYNNEISEKSEIFDDQFSVERPDGSNFTLKIRSTKLEDSAMYFCASRTGGSYNEQFFGPGTRLTVL.

This chain links TRBV19 with TRBJ2-1; weak D call: TRBD2 (5 bases). Trimming pared 5 bases from V and 8 bases from J, leaving 13 bases between. CDR1 and CDR2 from the germline V gene are LNHDA and SQIVND (reference sequence). There are 13 residues in the CDR3. Here the CDR3 DNA reads TGTGCCAGTAGTTCCCGTGAGGGCGATGAGCAGTTCTTC. It codes for CASSSREGDEQFF. Looking up the rest from reference TRBV19 and TRBJ2-1 gives the full variable domain: DGGITQSPKYLFRKEGQNVTLSCEQNLNHDAMYWYRQDPGQGLRLIYYSQIVNDFQKGDIAEGYSVSREKKESFPLTVTSAQKNPTAFYLCASSSREGDEQFFGPGTRLTVL.

The V call is TRBV10-3, the J call TRBJ2-1; tentatively, D is TRBD1 or TRBD2 (5 bases each). V was cut by 10 bases and J by 4 bases, with 17 bases left in between. Looked up from germline, CDR1 is ENHRY and CDR2 is SYGVKD. CDR3 length: 14 residues. The CDR3 protein is CATGLGVEYNEQFF. CDR3 sequence (DNA): TGTGCCACGGGCCTGGGGGTTGAGTACAATGAGCAGTTCTTC.

The chain combines TRBV5-1 with TRBJ1-1; 7 bases map to TRBD1. V dropped 1 base and J dropped 5; count of bases not matched to a gene: 11. CDR1 and CDR2 (germline): SGHRS, YFSETQ. The CDR3 loop spans 16 amino acids. In DNA, the CDR3 is TGCGCCAGCAGCTTGTGGACAACAGGGGCTGGGACTGAAGCTTTCTTT. Translation gives CASSLWTTGAGTEAFF.

The chain is built from TRBV4-2 and TRBJ2-5; D call uncertain. Germline V gene sequence: CDR1 LGHNA, CDR2 YNFKEQ. Deletions cut 0 bases from V and 5 bases from J, with 10 bases between. The CDR3 covers 14 residues. CDR3 nucleotides: TGTGCCAGCAGCCAAGAGGGTAAGCTGGAGACCCAGTACTTC. Translated, it gives CASSQEGKLETQYF.

V is TRBV5-5 and J is TRBJ1-1, with D unclear. Trimming took 4 bases from V and 8 from J, leaving 12 bases between them. There are 12 residues in the CDR3. Germline assignment: CDR1 SGHKS and CDR2 YYEKEE (reference sequence). The CDR3 DNA follows: TGTGCCAGCAGCCCGCGAGGGTCCGAAGCTTTCTTT. This encodes CASSPRGSEAFF.

J is TRBJ2-3 and V is TRBV30; a possible D gene is TRBD2 (5 bases). Deletions cut 1 base from V and 2 bases from J, with 10 bases between. The CDR3 is 14 residues long. CDR1 and CDR2 from the germline V gene are GTSNPN and SVGIG (reference sequence). As DNA, the CDR3 is TGTGCCTGGAGTGCTAGCCTCTCCACAGATACGCAGTATTTT. The encoded protein is CAWSASLSTDTQYF.

V is TRBV4-1 and J is TRBJ2-1, with D unresolved. CDR3 length: 13 residues. Deletions cut 0 bases from V and 8 bases from J, with 8 bases between. In germline, CDR1 is MGHRA, CDR2 YSYEKL. The CDR3 protein is CASSQDEPYEQFF. CDR3 nucleotide sequence: TGCGCCAGCAGCCAAGATGAGCCTTATGAGCAGTTCTTC.

This clone has just one count. The chain carries TRBV6-1 and TRBJ1-4; D may be TRBD1 (5 bases). CDR1 MNHNS and CDR2 SASEGT come from the germline V gene. Deletions cut 3 bases from V and 14 bases from J, with 10 bases between. The length of the CDR3 is 11 residues. Here the CDR3 reads CASSEGGELFF. The CDR3, as DNA: TGTGCCAGCAGTGAGGGGGGTGAGCTGTTTTTT.

The rearrangement uses TRBV4-1 and TRBJ1-1, with D possibly being TRBD1 (5 bases). The V gene lost 11 bases and the J gene lost 5 bases, with 18 bases spanning the gap. This CDR3 spans 13 amino acids. Per germline, CDR1 MGHRA and CDR2 YSYEKL. CDR3 loop: CAGPGGWDTEAFF. CDR3 in DNA: TGCGCCGGCCCTGGGGGGTGGGATACTGAAGCTTTCTTT.

The chain couples TRBV7-9 to TRBJ2-1; maybe TRBD2 (5 bases). The CDR3 extends over 15 amino acids. The germline V and J ends were trimmed by 5 bases and 7 bases, with 18 bases remaining between them. The germline V gene encodes CDR1 SEHNR and CDR2 FQNEAQ (reference sequence). CDR3 region: CASSPWAMRENEQFF. For the CDR3, the DNA is TGTGCCAGCAGCCCCTGGGCGATGAGGGAGAATGAGCAGTTCTTC.

The chain is built from TRBV27 and TRBJ2-7; the match to TRBD1 covers 8 bases. The CDR3 is 14 residues long. Germline lookup yields CDR1 MNHEY and CDR2 SMNVEV (reference sequence). The V and J ends lost 5 bases and 4 bases, in that order; junction bases with no gene match: 7. The DNA for the CDR3 is TGTGCCAGCAGTCCCAAGACAGGGGAGTACGAGCAGTACTTC. Translating gives CASSPKTGEYEQYF.

The V call is TRBV27, the J call TRBJ2-7; tentative D call: TRBD1 (6 bases). V was clipped by 6 bases and J by 3 bases, with 27 bases between them. Germline V lookup: CDR1 MNHEY, CDR2 SMNVEV (reference sequence). The CDR3 has 18 residues. The CDR3 DNA is TGTGCCAGCAGAACCTTTGACAGGATCTCCGGGGATATCTACGAGCAGTACTTC. Translating it yields CASRTFDRISGDIYEQYF.